This T cell receptor beta chain was sequenced during a study of identical twins. Study-level points and caveats: Twin sharing of out-of-frame TCR alpha was underestimated by models in monozygotic pairs. Beta out-of-frame sequences showed weaker excess sharing between twins. In cord blood, abundant beta clonotypes had fewer insertions; memory showed no trend.

CDR3 length equals 14 residues. V trimming: 5 bases; J trimming: 11 bases; junction bases outside the gene matches: 13. Germline CDR1 and CDR2: MNHEY and SMNVEV (reference sequence). Details on this clonotype: The target antigen is unknown.

TCRdb reprocessed the 5' RACE reads via MiXCR and lists one record per CDR3 protein. Among more than 1.5 million distinct CDR3 sequences listed, about 30% were seen once. Sequenced input: cord blood. This rearrangement joins TRBV27 to TRBJ2-5; TRBD2 matches 8 bases. This TCR was sampled from a newborn girl in good health. In nucleotides, the CDR3 is TGTGCCAGCAGTGTGGGACTAGTTAGGAATGAGCAGTACTTC. Its protein is CASSVGLVRNEQYF.